These T cell receptor beta chains were read from a single sample in a study of blood T cells in healthy people across ages. MiXCR, applied by TCRdb to the 5' RACE reads, yields one record per CDR3 protein. The data show over a million distinct CDR3 sequences, roughly 40% seen once. The specimen sequenced was blood. The receptors shown here come from a woman between 18 and 29 years old in good health. The CDR3 runs from the conserved cysteine through the conserved F or W. D genes are given only for firm matches. Only part of the rows carry a size: once, few, many, or a class if the clone is expanded.

len	abundance	v_gene	j_gene	d_gene	CDR3aa	CDR3nt
17	.	TRBV5-1	TRBJ2-1	TRBD2	CASSFRLAGGFQGTQFF	TGCGCCAGCAGCTTCCGACTAGCGGGGGGCTTCCAAGGGACCCAGTTCTTC
15	.	TRBV10-3	TRBJ2-1	.	CAINDPFGPRNEQFF	TGTGCCATCAATGACCCCTTCGGGCCGAGGAATGAGCAGTTCTTC
14	.	TRBV7-9	TRBJ2-7	.	CASSLRARTGEQYF	TGTGCCAGCAGCTTAAGGGCCAGGACGGGTGAGCAGTACTTC
15	few	TRBV3-1	TRBJ1-5	TRBD1	CASSQQGNSNQPQHF	TGTGCCAGCAGTCAACAGGGGAATAGCAATCAGCCCCAGCATTTT
14	few	TRBV5-1	TRBJ2-5	.	CASSLGGQWETQYF	TGCGCCAGCAGCTTGGGCGGACAGTGGGAGACCCAGTACTTC
14	once	TRBV10-3	TRBJ2-3	.	CAIMGGPGTDTQYF	TGTGCCATCATGGGCGGTCCCGGTACAGATACGCAGTATTTT
14	.	TRBV25-1	TRBJ2-1	.	CASSEYKKGGEQFF	TGTGCCAGCAGTGAATACAAGAAAGGGGGTGAGCAGTTCTTC
15	.	TRBV9	TRBJ1-1	.	CASSSHPEENTEAFF	TGTGCCAGCAGCTCACACCCGGAGGAGAACACTGAAGCTTTCTTT
14	.	TRBV6-1	TRBJ2-3	.	CASRMTPSGDTQYF	TGTGCCAGCAGGATGACACCGTCAGGAGATACGCAGTATTTT
12	.	TRBV29-1	TRBJ2-1	.	CCVVEIGDEQFF	TGCTGCGTCGTTGAGATTGGCGATGAGCAGTTCTTC
15	few	TRBV19	TRBJ2-2	TRBD1	CASSTQGVLAGELFF	TGTGCCAGTAGTACCCAGGGGGTTCTGGCCGGGGAGCTGTTTTTT
15	few	TRBV5-6	TRBJ1-2	.	CASSLRGPPNYGYTF	TGTGCCAGCAGCTTACGCGGGCCTCCTAACTATGGCTACACCTTC
14	.	TRBV27	TRBJ2-1	TRBD2	CATRTIAGYNEQFF	TGTGCCACGAGGACCATAGCGGGTTACAATGAGCAGTTCTTC
15	few	TRBV4-1	TRBJ2-1	.	CASSLDPRMKDEQFF	TGCGCCAGCAGCCTGGACCCTCGAATGAAGGATGAGCAGTTCTTC
13	once	TRBV12-3/TRBV12-4	TRBJ1-2	.	CASTPRSSSGYTF	TGTGCCAGCACCCCACGAAGCTCGAGTGGCTACACCTTC
16	.	TRBV9	TRBJ2-3	TRBD2	CASNPHAGGWTDTQYF	TGTGCCAGCAACCCCCACGCGGGGGGGTGGACAGATACGCAGTATTTT
13	few	TRBV29-1	TRBJ2-3	.	CSCQGGGTDTQYF	TGCAGCTGCCAAGGGGGGGGCACAGATACGCAGTATTTT
10	.	TRBV2	TRBJ2-7	.	CASEYYEQYF	TGTGCCAGCGAGTACTACGAGCAGTACTTC
14	.	TRBV5-1	TRBJ1-1	.	CASTLTVGGTEAFF	TGCGCCAGCACCTTGACGGTGGGAGGCACTGAAGCTTTCTTT
14	.	TRBV20-1	TRBJ2-4	TRBD1	CSAPDRGAKNIQYF	TGCAGTGCACCCGACAGGGGAGCCAAAAACATTCAGTACTTC
14	.	TRBV2	TRBJ2-7	TRBD2	CASSGGGGLYEQYF	TGTGCCAGCAGTGGCGGCGGGGGATTATACGAGCAGTACTTC
14	many	TRBV2	TRBJ2-7	TRBD1	CASSEGTGSYEQYF	TGTGCCAGCAGTGAGGGGACAGGGTCCTACGAGCAGTACTTC
16	.	TRBV6-6	TRBJ1-2	.	CASSYPGAGGFYGYTF	TGTGCCAGCAGTTACCCCGGTGCGGGGGGGTTCTATGGCTACACCTTC
17	.	TRBV20-1	TRBJ2-5	TRBD1	CSARGQGLVKVQETQYF	TGCAGTGCTAGGGGACAGGGGTTAGTAAAGGTTCAAGAGACCCAGTACTTC
16	few	TRBV7-8	TRBJ2-5	.	CASSLGTGGLQETQYF	TGTGCCAGCAGCTTAGGGACGGGGGGCCTCCAAGAGACCCAGTACTTC
13	.	TRBV10-3	TRBJ2-5	.	CAISDGGAETQYF	TGTGCCATCAGTGACGGAGGGGCAGAGACCCAGTACTTC
11	many	TRBV10-3	TRBJ2-7	.	CAISEGAEQYF	TGTGCCATCAGTGAAGGAGCGGAGCAGTACTTC
16	.	TRBV4-1	TRBJ2-7	TRBD2	CASSQVWTSGNYEQYF	TGCGCCAGCAGCCAAGTGTGGACTAGCGGGAACTACGAGCAGTACTTC
13	.	TRBV20-1	TRBJ1-1	.	CSAGTFPRAEAFF	TGCAGTGCCGGAACATTCCCTAGGGCTGAAGCTTTCTTT
14	few	TRBV11-2	TRBJ2-5	.	CASSFNPGEETQYF	TGTGCCAGCAGCTTTAACCCGGGCGAAGAGACCCAGTACTTC
13	few	TRBV10-3	TRBJ2-1	TRBD2	CAIGASGRDEQFF	TGTGCCATCGGAGCTAGCGGGAGGGATGAGCAGTTCTTC
13	.	TRBV10-3	TRBJ2-7	.	CAISESAVRYPYF	TGTGCCATCAGTGAGTCGGCAGTACGCTATCCGTACTTC
13	few	TRBV29-1	TRBJ2-3	.	CSVLVGAEDTQYF	TGCAGCGTTCTCGTGGGGGCCGAAGATACGCAGTATTTT
14	.	TRBV2	TRBJ1-1	.	CASSPREMNTEAFF	TGTGCCAGCAGCCCCAGGGAAATGAACACTGAAGCTTTCTTT
16	.	TRBV7-9	TRBJ1-2	TRBD1	CASSGDRGKKFYGYTF	TGTGCCAGCAGCGGGGACAGGGGTAAAAAATTCTATGGCTACACCTTC
14	few	TRBV6-1	TRBJ2-1	TRBD2	CASSEPGGNNEQFF	TGTGCCAGCAGTGAACCGGGAGGAAACAATGAGCAGTTCTTC
18	.	TRBV27	TRBJ1-2	.	CASRPYPILLAGRNGYTF	TGTGCCAGCAGGCCTTACCCCATTCTGTTAGCAGGGCGGAATGGCTACACCTTC
13	.	TRBV25-1	TRBJ2-7	.	CASSDGVRYEQYF	TGTGCCAGCAGTGATGGGGTCAGGTACGAGCAGTACTTC
15	once	TRBV29-1	TRBJ2-1	.	CSVYTVGLVVYEQFF	TGCAGCGTCTACACGGTGGGGCTAGTCGTCTACGAGCAGTTCTTC
14	.	TRBV21-1	TRBJ1-1	.	CASSKAGLNTEAFF	TGTGCCAGCAGCAAAGCTGGACTTAACACTGAAGCTTTCTTT
12	.	TRBV20-1	TRBJ2-3	.	CSAPVGLRTQYF	TGCAGTGCCCCCGTGGGTCTCCGAACGCAGTATTTT
10	few	TRBV20-1	TRBJ2-1	.	CRPKGNEQFF	TGCAGGCCCAAAGGAAATGAGCAGTTCTTC
16	once	TRBV5-4	TRBJ2-3	TRBD2	CASSLLGSGRAVTQYF	TGTGCCAGCAGCTTGCTTGGTAGCGGGAGGGCCGTCACGCAGTATTTT
15	.	TRBV6-1	TRBJ2-5	TRBD1	CASSEPGQGIVVQYF	TGTGCCAGCAGTGAGCCGGGACAGGGCATAGTAGTGCAGTACTTC
16	.	TRBV20-1	TRBJ2-1	.	CSATGGLTNSGHEQFF	TGCAGTGCTACAGGAGGACTCACGAACTCTGGGCATGAGCAGTTCTTC
17	few	TRBV20-1	TRBJ2-5	TRBD2	CSARGGHSGRSQETQYF	TGCAGTGCTAGAGGGGGCCATAGCGGGAGGTCCCAAGAGACCCAGTACTTC
16	.	TRBV29-1	TRBJ2-3	TRBD2	CSVGASGRGGTDTQYF	TGCAGCGTTGGAGCTAGCGGGAGGGGGGGCACAGATACGCAGTATTTT
15	.	TRBV2	TRBJ2-1	TRBD2	CASSVSGTSEKEQFF	TGTGCCAGCAGTGTATCCGGGACTAGCGAGAAGGAGCAGTTCTTC
13	.	TRBV29-1	TRBJ2-7	.	CSAAGSGYYEQYF	TGCAGCGCGGCGGGCTCGGGGTACTACGAGCAGTACTTC
12	.	TRBV19	TRBJ2-3	.	CASRSLSDTQYF	TGTGCCAGTAGGAGCTTATCAGATACGCAGTATTTT
14	.	TRBV20-1	TRBJ2-3	.	CSARERAGPDTQYF	TGCAGTGCTAGAGAAAGGGCAGGGCCAGATACGCAGTATTTT
13	.	TRBV6-6	TRBJ1-5	.	CASQGYSNQPQHF	TGTGCCAGCCAGGGGTATAGCAATCAGCCCCAGCATTTT
15	few	TRBV7-8	TRBJ1-4	.	CASSPLDATNEKLFF	TGTGCCAGCAGCCCCTTAGATGCAACTAATGAAAAACTGTTTTTT
16	.	TRBV20-1	TRBJ2-1	.	CSARDNRLGTYNEQFF	TGCAGTGCTAGAGATAATCGACTCGGAACCTACAATGAGCAGTTCTTC
13	.	TRBV6-2/TRBV6-3	TRBJ2-7	.	CAGARASYNEQYF	TGTGCCGGGGCGAGAGCCTCCTACAATGAGCAGTACTTC
12	few	TRBV27	TRBJ2-5	.	CASGSLRETQYF	TGTGCCAGCGGCTCGTTGAGAGAGACCCAGTACTTC
15	.	TRBV27	TRBJ2-1	TRBD2	CASSSLAVSYNEQFF	TGTGCCAGCAGTTCTCTAGCGGTATCCTACAATGAGCAGTTCTTC
12	.	TRBV6-5	TRBJ1-6	.	CASSQGSPPLHF	TGTGCCAGCAGTCAAGGGTCCCCACCCCTCCACTTT
13	.	TRBV20-1	TRBJ2-5	.	CSASNRFQETQYF	TGCAGTGCTAGTAACAGGTTCCAAGAGACCCAGTACTTC
18	few	TRBV7-2	TRBJ1-5	TRBD1	CASSSYSGTGESNQPQHF	TGTGCCAGCAGCTCCTACTCCGGGACAGGGGAAAGCAATCAGCCCCAGCATTTT